This is a list of T cell receptor beta chains from one sample in a study of T-cell reconstitution after alpha-beta-depleted transplantation in children. Via MiXCR, TCRdb re-called the PCR reads, giving one row per CDR3 protein. In the table there are some 300,000 distinct CDR3 sequences, around 7.3% of which are singletons. This sample comprised peripheral blood, obtained 360 days after TCRalphabeta/CD19-depleted stem cell transplant. The receptor set was obtained from a female patient aged 2-9 years who had a stem cell transplant for Fanconi anemia, so the T cells may come from the graft donor. CDR3s include the opening cysteine and the closing phenylalanine or tryptophan. The D gene is left open where the match is weak. Size tells how often a clone was seen (once, few, many) or the class of an expanded clone, and some rows leave it out.

.	15	few	TRBJ2-3	TRBV7-2	CASSLGYGRTDTQYF	TGTGCCAGCAGCTTAGGATACGGTCGCACAGATACGCAGTATTTT
.	15	many	TRBJ1-1	TRBV12-3/TRBV12-4	CASSIPQGVRTEAFF	TGTGCCAGCAGTATACCACAGGGAGTCAGGACTGAAGCTTTCTTT
TRBD2	14	many	TRBJ2-2	TRBV20-1	CSARAGGGIGELFF	TGCAGTGCTAGAGCGGGAGGGGGGATCGGGGAGCTGTTTTTT
TRBD2	17	many	TRBJ2-1	TRBV5-1	CASSLDGGVNTYNEQFF	TGCGCCAGCAGCTTGGACGGGGGGGTTAACACCTACAATGAGCAGTTCTTC
.	16	.	TRBJ2-3	TRBV24-1	CATSDLVSTNTDTQYF	TGTGCCACCAGTGATTTGGTTTCGACTAACACAGATACGCAGTATTTT
.	15	many	TRBJ2-7	TRBV9	CASSAGGTSSYEQYF	TGTGCCAGCAGCGCGGGCGGGACGTCTTCCTACGAGCAGTACTTC
.	13	.	TRBJ1-3	TRBV13	CASSWASGNTIYF	TGTGCCAGCAGTTGGGCCTCCGGAAACACCATATATTTT
.	12	few	TRBJ2-3	TRBV7-9	CASSPLDHTQYF	TGTGCCAGCAGCCCGCTAGATCATACGCAGTATTTT
TRBD2	15	many	TRBJ2-7	TRBV3-1	CASSWTSGATYEQYF	TGTGCCAGCAGTTGGACTAGCGGGGCGACCTACGAGCAGTACTTC
.	15	.	TRBJ1-5	TRBV7-2	CASSYLIGANQPQHF	TGTGCCAGCAGCTACTTAATAGGGGCGAACCAGCCCCAGCATTTT
.	13	many	TRBJ2-5	TRBV11-2	CASSLPGRETQYF	TGTGCCAGCAGCTTACCAGGGAGGGAGACCCAGTACTTC
.	15	many	TRBJ1-5	TRBV28	CASKVAGAQVQPQHF	TGTGCCAGCAAGGTTGCGGGGGCGCAGGTTCAGCCCCAGCATTTT
.	15	many	TRBJ2-1	TRBV20-1	CSARDPDRAYNEQFF	TGCAGTGCTAGAGATCCGGACAGAGCCTACAATGAGCAGTTCTTC
TRBD2	17	many	TRBJ2-3	TRBV24-1	CATSDRGLASGTDTQYF	TGTGCCACCAGTGACCGTGGACTAGCATCAGGCACAGATACGCAGTATTTT
.	15	.	TRBJ2-7	TRBV5-1	CASSYHIPPLYEQYF	TGCGCCAGCAGCTACCACATCCCTCCACTATACGAGCAGTACTTC
.	17	few	TRBJ1-2	TRBV5-6	CASSSPDGPSILYGYTF	TGTGCCAGCAGCTCCCCGGACGGTCCAAGTATCCTTTATGGCTACACCTTC
TRBD2	16	.	TRBJ2-7	TRBV18	CASSPPLAGGTNEQYF	TGTGCCAGCTCACCACCCCTAGCGGGAGGAACTAACGAGCAGTACTTC
TRBD2	15	.	TRBJ2-3	TRBV2	CASSGLAVSTDTQYF	TGTGCCAGCAGCGGACTAGCGGTGAGCACAGATACGCAGTATTTT
TRBD1	16	few	TRBJ2-2	TRBV7-2	CASSPWTGVPTGELFF	TGTGCCAGCAGCCCCTGGACAGGGGTCCCGACCGGGGAGCTGTTTTTT
.	14	.	TRBJ2-1	TRBV27	CASSFFEGTAEQFF	TGTGCCAGCAGTTTTTTTGAGGGGACGGCTGAGCAGTTCTTC
TRBD2	16	.	TRBJ2-1	TRBV11-3	CASSLRLAGEHNEQFF	TGTGCCAGCAGCTTAAGACTAGCGGGGGAGCACAATGAGCAGTTCTTC
.	12	many	TRBJ1-1	TRBV10-3	CATRLWNTEAFF	TGTGCCACTCGTTTATGGAACACTGAAGCTTTCTTT